The 5 T cell receptor beta chains reported below all come from one sample, sequenced in a study of early T cells in non-severe SARS-CoV-2 infection. TCRdb re-derived calls from the 5' RACE reads in MiXCR, one entry per CDR3 protein. The sample has tens of thousands of distinct CDR3 sequences; 14% are singletons. The input for sequencing was whole blood, taken at baseline. These receptors originate from an adult who was a healthcare worker with PCR-confirmed SARS-CoV-2 infection or an uninfected control (not recorded which).

The chain couples TRBV9 to TRBJ2-7; TRBD2 aligns across 8 bases. The V gene end was trimmed by 0 bases and the J gene end by 0 bases; junction bases not matched to a gene: 5. From germline, CDR1 is SGDLS and CDR2 YYNGEE. The CDR3 loop spans 16 amino acids. The CDR3: CASSVAGGEPSYEQYF. The CDR3 DNA follows: TGTGCCAGCAGCGTAGCGGGGGGGGAGCCCTCCTACGAGCAGTACTTC.

This clonotype was found a few times. The chain is built from TRBV11-2 and TRBJ1-6; no firm D call. The CDR3 runs to 15 residues. Trimming removed 0 bases from V and 11 bases from J, with 14 bases in between. The germline V gene encodes CDR1 SGHAT and CDR2 FQNNGV. The DNA of the CDR3 is TGTGCCAGCAGCTTAGATTGGATCAATTCACCACCCCTCCACTTT. Its protein product is CASSLDWINSPPLHF.

The rearrangement joins TRBV5-1 to TRBJ2-7, with a tentative D call TRBD1 (5 bases). The CDR3 runs 14 residues. Germline loops: CDR1 SGHRS, CDR2 YFSETQ. Trimming left V 4 bases short and J 7 bases short, with 18 bases between. DNA for the CDR3: TGCGCCAGCAGCCCCGGGCACAGCCCAGGGGAGCAGTACTTC. This gives the protein CASSPGHSPGEQYF.

This chain joins TRBV7-6 and TRBJ1-1, with 8 bases matching TRBD1. J was trimmed by 0 bases and V by 5 bases; bases with no gene match: 5. The CDR3 covers 15 residues. The germline V gene encodes CDR1 SGHVS and CDR2 FNYEAQ. The CDR3 region is CASSPRDRLNTEAFF. The CDR3 coding sequence is TGTGCCAGCAGCCCCAGGGACAGGCTGAACACTGAAGCTTTCTTT.

The chain is built from TRBV27 and TRBJ2-6; TRBD1 matches 9 bases. V gave up 8 bases and J gave up 1 base; unmatched junction bases: 15. The CDR3 has 19 residues. Germline-derived CDR1 and CDR2 are MNHEY and SMNVEV (reference sequence). In DNA form, the CDR3 reads TGTGCCAGCTCCCTAAGGGCCCGACAGGGGGTATCTGGGGCCAACGTCCTGACTTTC. Residues: CASSLRARQGVSGANVLTF.